This T cell receptor (beta chain) came from a study of blood T cell repertoires in COVID-19 (dated by TCRdb to the early 2020s). Study-level background: The collaborator samples originated in the United States, Italy and Spain and spanned the acute and convalescent phases of COVID-19. The repertoires were made available in a free public database intended to serve as a resource for research on the immune response to SARS-CoV-2. The prospective study material was composed of cDNA or gDNA derived from T cells, B-cell-depleted T cells, or PBMCs. Sample metadata almost always included a de-identified subject ID, COVID-19 status, age in years and sex. Samples came from the ongoing ImmuneRACE study (first 160 participants) plus 1,254 subjects from 6 global collaborators. Deeply sampled blood TCRbeta repertoires from subjects exposed to, actively infected with, or recovered from COVID-19 were included in the dataset. Where available, HLA class I and class II types were obtained from metadata supplied by the sample provider rather than from assay-based typing.

Spanning cysteine to phenylalanine, the CDR3 consists of 13 amino acids. CDR3 DNA only is kept here, 39 bases in frame from base 1. CDR1 and CDR2, per the germline V gene, are MNHEY and SVGAGI. V loses 10 bases, J loses 2 bases, and the germline ends lie 14 bases apart. What the research found in general, with its limitations: Clinical and demographic metadata were provided uncurated, with the amount varying by source and participant.

Of note for this clone: No antigen is known for it. Base qualities were left out, and no much larger clone turns up one base away.

TCRbeta CDR3 regions were amplified from genomic DNA using the immunoSEQ Assay, a bias-controlled multiplex PCR. The original pipeline was this. Nucleated cell counts per sample were estimated from amplification of reference gene primers within the assay. Sequence reads were collapsed and filtered to measure the absolute abundance of every unique TCRbeta CDR3 rearrangement. For each sample, productive Simpson clonality was calculated as the square root of Simpson's diversity index across productive rearrangements. In TCRdb, the immuneACCESS table is reduced to in-frame sequences with V and J assigned. These tables do not hold every clone; where another copy was compared, an unresolved V gene accounts for under half, and the others remain unexplained. V, J and clone size reflect that table, while D and trimming were determined from the DNA. This sample has hundreds of thousands of clones in its table, and approximately 88% of those were observed once. Jointly, the top ten make up 3% to 4% of the sample.

Each collaborating institution followed its own protocols to collect whole blood in K2EDTA tubes. For TCRbeta analysis, collaborators shipped samples in one of three forms: frozen whole blood, isolated PBMCs, or DNA extracted from either of those sample types. The chain is encoded by TRBV6-5 joined to TRBJ1-1; the D gene identity is not certain. The receptor was isolated from a woman aged 50 to 60 with active or convalescent COVID-19. The sample taken for sequencing was peripheral blood. The DNA sequence is TGTGCCACCAAAACCCGACTCAACACTGAAGCTTTCTTT. The translation is CATKTRLNTEAFF.